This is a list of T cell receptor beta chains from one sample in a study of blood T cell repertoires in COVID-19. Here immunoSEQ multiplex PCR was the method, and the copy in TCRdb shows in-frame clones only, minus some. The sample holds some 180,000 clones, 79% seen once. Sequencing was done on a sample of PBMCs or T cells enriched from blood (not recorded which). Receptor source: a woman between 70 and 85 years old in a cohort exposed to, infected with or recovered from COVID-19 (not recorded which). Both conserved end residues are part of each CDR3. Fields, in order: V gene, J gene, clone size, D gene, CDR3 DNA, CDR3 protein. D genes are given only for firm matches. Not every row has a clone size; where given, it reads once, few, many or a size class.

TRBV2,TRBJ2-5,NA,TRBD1,TGTGCCAGCAGTTGGACTGGGACAGTCCAAGAGACCCAGTACTTC,CASSWTGTVQETQYF
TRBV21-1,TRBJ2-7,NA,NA,TGTGCCAGCAGCAAATCTGCTATCCGGCTAGAAGGCCTCTACGAGCAGTACTTC,CASSKSAIRLEGLYEQYF
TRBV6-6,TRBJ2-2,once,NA,TGTGCCAGCAGTACCCCGGGACAAGCGAACACCGGGGAGCTGTTTTTT,CASSTPGQANTGELFF
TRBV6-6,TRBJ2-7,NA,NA,TGTGCCAGCAGTGGCAGGGGTGAGCAGTACTTC,CASSGRGEQYF
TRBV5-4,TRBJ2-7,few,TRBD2,TGTGCCAGCAGCTCCCTAGCGGGAGTAGGCGAGCAGTACTTC,CASSSLAGVGEQYF
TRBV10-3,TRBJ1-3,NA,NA,TGTGCCATCAGTGAGTCTGTCCGGGGTGGAAACACCATATATTTT,CAISESVRGGNTIYF
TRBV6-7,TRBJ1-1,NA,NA,TGTGCCAGCAGTTACAGGTTCCGGGGAGAAGCTTTCTTT,CASSYRFRGEAFF
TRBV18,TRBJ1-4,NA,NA,TGTGCCAGCTCACCACAAAGCCCGGACAGTTTTGGGAATGAAAAACTGTTTTTT,CASSPQSPDSFGNEKLFF
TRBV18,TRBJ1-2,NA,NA,TGTGCCAGCTCACCCTCGGGGAGGCCTAACTATGGCTACACCTTC,CASSPSGRPNYGYTF
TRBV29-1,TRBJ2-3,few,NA,TGCAGCGTTGAGCGGGGTCATGGCACAGATACGCAGTATTTT,CSVERGHGTDTQYF
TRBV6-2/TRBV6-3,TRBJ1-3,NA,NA,TGTGCCAGCAGCTCGCCTTCAAGGGGAGGAAACACCATATATTTT,CASSSPSRGGNTIYF
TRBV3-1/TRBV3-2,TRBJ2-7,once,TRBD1,TGTGCCAGCAGCCAAGATCTTAACAGGGGGATCTACGAGCAGTACTTC,CASSQDLNRGIYEQYF
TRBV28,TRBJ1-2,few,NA,TGTGCCAGCAGTACACACCCAGGGCGTCCTAACTATGGCTACACCTTC,CASSTHPGRPNYGYTF
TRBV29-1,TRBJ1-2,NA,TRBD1,TGCAGCGTTGCGGCGGGACAGCGCTATGGCTACACCTTC,CSVAAGQRYGYTF
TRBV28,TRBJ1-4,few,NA,TGTGCCAGCAGTTTACAGGTTTTTAATGAAAAACTGTTTTTT,CASSLQVFNEKLFF
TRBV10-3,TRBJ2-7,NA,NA,TGTGCCATCAGTGGGGGCCCCAGTGGATACGAGCAGTACTTC,CAISGGPSGYEQYF
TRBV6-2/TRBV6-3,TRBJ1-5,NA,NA,TGTGCCAGCAGCTCGGGGACTGCCTACAATCAGCCCCAGCATTTT,CASSSGTAYNQPQHF
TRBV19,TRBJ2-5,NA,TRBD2,TGTGCCAGTAGTGATCCGCGGGGGGGTCAAGAGACCCAGTACTTC,CASSDPRGGQETQYF
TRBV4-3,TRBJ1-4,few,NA,TGCGCCAGCAGCCAAGATCTTCTATCGGTTAATGAAAAACTGTTTTTT,CASSQDLLSVNEKLFF
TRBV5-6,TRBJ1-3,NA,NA,TGTGCCAGCAGGAAGGAGGGATCTGGAAACACCATATATTTT,CASRKEGSGNTIYF
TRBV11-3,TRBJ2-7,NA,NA,TGTGCCAGCAGCTCCCAACGGGACACCCTCGAGCAGTACTTC,CASSSQRDTLEQYF
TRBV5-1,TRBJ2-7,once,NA,TGCGCCAGCAGCCCTCGGGGCGGGGGCCCCTACGAGCAGTACTTC,CASSPRGGGPYEQYF
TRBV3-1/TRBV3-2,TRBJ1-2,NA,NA,TGTGCCAGCAGCCAAGGAAGGGGTGACAAAGATGGCTACACCTTC,CASSQGRGDKDGYTF
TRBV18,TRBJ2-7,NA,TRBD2,TGTGCCAGCTCACCACGATCCGGGACTAGCTACTACGAGCAGTACTTC,CASSPRSGTSYYEQYF
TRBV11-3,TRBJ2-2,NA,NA,TGTGCCAGCAGCCCCGAGCCCGATGGCACCGGGGAGCTGTTTTTT,CASSPEPDGTGELFF
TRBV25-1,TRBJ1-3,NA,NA,TGTGCCAGCAGTCAGGGACTCTCTGGAAACACCATATATTTT,CASSQGLSGNTIYF
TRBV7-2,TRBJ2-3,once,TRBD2,TGTGCCAGCAGCTCCGGGACTAGCCATCTCACAGATACGCAGTATTTT,CASSSGTSHLTDTQYF
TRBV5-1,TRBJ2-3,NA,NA,TGCGCCAGCAGTCCCGACCCAGTCGCGGGCACAGATACGCAGTATTTT,CASSPDPVAGTDTQYF
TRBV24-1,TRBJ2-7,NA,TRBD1,TGTGCCACCAGTGATCGGACAGGGTCCGACGAGCAGTACTTC,CATSDRTGSDEQYF
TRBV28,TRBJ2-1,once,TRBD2,TGTGCCAGCAGCTCGAAATCCTGGACTAGCGGGTATTCCAATGAGCAGTTCTTC,CASSSKSWTSGYSNEQFF
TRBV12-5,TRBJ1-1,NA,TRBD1,TGTGCTAGTGACCTGGGACAGGGGTACACTGAAGCTTTCTTT,CASDLGQGYTEAFF
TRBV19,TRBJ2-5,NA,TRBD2,TGTGCCAGTAGTATACGGGGGCTAGCGGGAGGAACGGAGACCCAGTACTTC,CASSIRGLAGGTETQYF
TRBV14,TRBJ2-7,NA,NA,TGTGCCAGCAGCCCCGGGACTTTCTACGAGCAGTACTTC,CASSPGTFYEQYF
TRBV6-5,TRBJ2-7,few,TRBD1,TGTGCCAGCAGTCTTTCGGGACAGGGTATAGTCGAGCAGTACTTC,CASSLSGQGIVEQYF
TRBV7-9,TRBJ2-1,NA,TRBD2,TGTGCCAGCAGCGCTCCAGGGACTAGTAGTAATGAGCAGTTCTTC,CASSAPGTSSNEQFF
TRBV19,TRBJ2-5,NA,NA,TGTGCCAGTAGTATAGTAAGTCGGGGTCAAGAGACCCAGTACTTC,CASSIVSRGQETQYF
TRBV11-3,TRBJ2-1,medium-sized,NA,TGTGCCAGCAGCACTTACAATGAGCAGTTCTTC,CASSTYNEQFF
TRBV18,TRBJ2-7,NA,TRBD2,TGTGCCAGCTCACCCGGACTAGCGACTCCCTACGAGCAGTACTTC,CASSPGLATPYEQYF
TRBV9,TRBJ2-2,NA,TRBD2,TGTGCCAGCAGCGTAGGTACTACTAGCGGCACCGGGGAGCTGTTTTTT,CASSVGTTSGTGELFF
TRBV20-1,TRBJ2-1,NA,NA,TGCAGTGCTAGTCCCCGGCGGGACTCCTATTTGTATGAGCAGTTCTTC,CSASPRRDSYLYEQFF
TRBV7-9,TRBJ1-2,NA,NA,TGTGCCAGCACCCCTCAGTGGGCAGGGGTAGGCTACACCTTC,CASTPQWAGVGYTF
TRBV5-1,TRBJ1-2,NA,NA,TGCGCCAGCAGCCCCACCCAGGGCAGCAGCTATGGCTACACCTTC,CASSPTQGSSYGYTF
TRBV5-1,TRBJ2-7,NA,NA,TGCGCCAGCAGCTTCAATCTCGGGGATCTGCAGTACTTC,CASSFNLGDLQYF
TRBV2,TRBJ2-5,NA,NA,TGTGCCAGCAGTGAGGGGGCCGGAGAGACCCAGTACTTC,CASSEGAGETQYF
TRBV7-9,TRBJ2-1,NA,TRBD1,TGTGCCAGCAGCAAAACCTCGATATCCAGGGGGCGGCATTGGGTGGATGAGCAGTTCTTC,CASSKTSISRGRHWVDEQFF
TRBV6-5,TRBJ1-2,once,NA,TGTGCCATCACGCCCCAGTTAAGTGTTGGCTACACCTTC,CAITPQLSVGYTF
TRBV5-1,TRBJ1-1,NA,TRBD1,TGCGCCAGCAGACAGGGGGCGGACTCGAACACTGAAGCTTTCTTT,CASRQGADSNTEAFF
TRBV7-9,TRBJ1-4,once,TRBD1,TGTGCCAGCAGCCAGGGACAGGCTAATGAAAAACTGTTTTTT,CASSQGQANEKLFF
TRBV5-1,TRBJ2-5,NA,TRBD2,TGCGCCAGCAGTGGGAGGGGTCAAGAGACCCAGTACTTC,CASSGRGQETQYF
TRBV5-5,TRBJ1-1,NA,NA,TGTGCCAGCAGCGCTCGGGGGGTGAGCACTGAAGCTTTCTTT,CASSARGVSTEAFF
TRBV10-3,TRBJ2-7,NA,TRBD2,TGTGCCATCAGTGATTCGACTAGCGGGAGTGTATACGAGCAGTACTTC,CAISDSTSGSVYEQYF
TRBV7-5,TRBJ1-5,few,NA,TGTGCCAGAAGCGGAGTTGAGGATCAGCCCCAGCATTTT,CARSGVEDQPQHF
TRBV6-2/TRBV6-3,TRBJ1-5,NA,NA,TGTGCCAGCAGTTACGCTACCGGAAGGGAGTCGGTCGGTCAGCCCCAGCATTTT,CASSYATGRESVGQPQHF
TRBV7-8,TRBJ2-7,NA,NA,TGTGCCAGCAGCTTAGCGCAGGGCAAGGAGCAGTACTTC,CASSLAQGKEQYF
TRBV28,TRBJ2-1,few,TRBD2,TGTGCCAGCAGTCCGGGACTAGCGGGAGGTTTGAATGAGCAGTTCTTC,CASSPGLAGGLNEQFF
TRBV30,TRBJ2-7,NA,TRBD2,TGTGCCTGGATGGTGGGAGGGCCACGCGAGCAGTACTTC,CAWMVGGPREQYF
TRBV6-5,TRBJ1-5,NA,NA,TGTGCCAGCATCTCCGACCCGAGCGGCAATCAGCCCCAGCATTTT,CASISDPSGNQPQHF
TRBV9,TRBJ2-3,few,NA,TGTGCCAGCAGCGTAGGGAGGCCTCGCGGCCTCACAGATACGCAGTATTTT,CASSVGRPRGLTDTQYF